The 3 T cell receptor beta chains in this list originate from one sample, sequenced in a study of lymphopenia after photon versus proton radiotherapy (dated by TCRdb to between 2018 and 2020). Receptors were amplified or captured by the immunoSEQ multiplex PCR assay. TCRdb limited this immuneACCESS table to in-frame rearrangements with V and J called. A share of clones is missing; checked studies link under half to unresolved V genes, and the rest is unexplained. The sample has tens of thousands of clones on record, around four fifths of them singletons. The ten largest account for around 30% of the sample. Sequences were derived from peripheral blood, sampled from a patient treated with photon-based radiotherapy. These receptor sequences come from a man aged 50 to 59 with gastric cancer.

The V and J genes are TRBV28 and TRBJ1-3; 9 bases match TRBD1. The germline gives CDR1 MDHEN, CDR2 SYDVKM. The CDR3 consists of 18 residues. The ends lost 6 bases at V and 3 bases at J; junction bases unmatched: 15. CDR3 DNA sequence: TGTGCCAGCAGACCCAGCCTTGAGGACAGGGGCAGTGGAAACACCATATATTTT. Translation gives CASRPSLEDRGSGNTIYF.

This clone was counted once. The chain links TRBV14 to TRBJ2-1; the D gene is possibly TRBD2 (6 bases). Germline V gives CDR1 SGHDN, CDR2 FVKESK. V was trimmed by 3 bases and J by 6 bases, leaving 18 bases between them. This CDR3 is built from 16 residues. CDR3: CASSHLGGIVVNEQFF. CDR3 sequence (DNA): TGTGCCAGCAGCCATTTGGGGGGTATAGTGGTCAATGAGCAGTTCTTC.

In its sample, this clone was seen a few times. The CDR3 here is CASSYSYSYNEQFF. DNA for the CDR3: TGTGCCAGCAGTTACTCTTACAGCTACAATGAGCAGTTCTTC. The chain carries TRBV6-6 and TRBJ2-1; D not certain. The ends were cut back, 0 bases at V and 3 bases at J, with 6 bases in the middle. CDR1 and CDR2 (germline): MNHNY, SVGAGI (reference sequence). This CDR3 has 14 amino acids.